The sequence of this T cell receptor beta chain was determined in a study of blood T cells in healthy people across ages. Study-level points and caveats: Researchers report that TCR beta diversity correlated strongly with naive T cell percentage. Without sorted subsets, naive and antigen-experienced compartments could not be conclusively compared. Long-lived donors carried more naive CD4+ cells and greater diversity than aged donors.

About this clonotype: Its matching antigen is unknown.

Between the trimmed V and J ends, which lost 6 bases and 4 bases, there was a span of 18 bases. Germline values: CDR1 MNHEY, CDR2 SVGAGI. This CDR3 has 15 amino acids. Combining a sample-barcoded 5' primer with a J-beta primer mix, a second PCR ran for about 6 to 11 cycles. TCRdb independently ran MiXCR on the 5' RACE reads; one entry per CDR3 protein. The sample lists 800,000 to 950,000 distinct CDR3 sequences, roughly 43% occurring once. PBMCs numbering at least 6.5 million were isolated per sample. The sequence derives from a man younger than 45 in good health. The sequenced material came from blood. V gene TRBV6-5 combines with J gene TRBJ2-5; D not resolved. CDR3 DNA sequence: TGTGCCAGCAGCTACGGCCGGGTAAGAAGAGAGACCCAGTACTTC. Translation gives CASSYGRVRRETQYF.